Presented here are 31 T cell receptor beta chains from one specimen sequenced in a study of technical replicates of blood from several donors. Sequencing was performed with immunoSEQ multiplex PCR; in TCRdb, only in-frame clones are kept and a portion is missing. This sample has fewer than 20,000 clones, with 82% found just once. Material for sequencing was PBMCs. The receptor source for this set is a human donor in good health. Some clones in this sample may be carry-over from other donors' samples.

This rearrangement joins TRBV2 to TRBJ1-5; TRBD1 matches 12 bases. The V gene end was trimmed by 5 bases and the J gene end by 7 bases; junction bases not matched to a gene: 6. CDR1 is SNHLY and CDR2 is FYNNEI in the germline V gene. The CDR3 runs 15 residues. CDR3 in DNA: TGTGCCAGCAGTTCCGGGACAGGGGGCCGGCAGCCCCAGCATTTT. It encodes CASSSGTGGRQPQHF.

This clone was detected once. The chain carries TRBV18 and TRBJ2-2, with TRBD1 matching over 8 bases. V gave up 3 bases and J gave up 0 bases; unmatched junction bases: 0. The CDR3 runs to 15 residues. The germline CDR1 and CDR2 sequences are KGHSH and LQKENI. CDR3 nucleotide sequence: TGTGCCAGCTCACCGGGACAGGCGAACACCGGGGAGCTGTTTTTT. Its protein product is CASSPGQANTGELFF.

A word on this clone: Sequence at one end of the junction differs from germline and may be a read error. The same CDR3 arises from other DNA sequences in this sample as well. The chain has TRBV19 and TRBJ1-1; D is unresolved. CDR3 length equals 13 residues. Germline CDR1 reads LNHDA; CDR2 reads SQIVND (reference sequence). The CDR3 loop is CASRDSRWTEAFF. DNA for the CDR3: TGTGCCAGTCGAGATAGTCGGTGGACTGAAGCCTTCTTT. The full variable domain, its missing parts supplied by reference TRBV19 and TRBJ1-1, is DGGITQSPKYLFRKEGQNVTLSCEQNLNHDAMYWYRQDPGQGLRLIYYSQIVNDFQKGDIAEGYSVSREKKESFPLTVTSAQKNPTAFYLCASRDSRWTEAFFGQGTRLTVV.

The table lists this clone with a few counts. The chain employs TRBV7-2 and TRBJ2-2; maybe TRBD1 (5 bases). V was cut by 1 base and J by 3 bases, with 9 bases left in between. Germline V CDR1 and CDR2: SGHTA, FQGNSA. The CDR3 length is 15 residues. The CDR3 spells CASSLGGRDTGELFF. The CDR3 nucleotides read TGTGCCAGCAGCTTAGGAGGCAGGGACACCGGGGAGCTGTTTTTT. The full variable domain, its missing parts supplied by reference TRBV7-2 and TRBJ2-2, is GAGVSQSPSNKVTEKGKDVELRCDPISGHTALYWYRQSLGQGLEFLIYFQGNSAPDKSGLPSDRFSAERTGGSVSTLTIQRTQQEDSAVYLCASSLGGRDTGELFFGEGSRLTVL.

The genes are TRBV6-5 and TRBJ2-7, with 11 bases identical to TRBD2. Germline V gene lookup returns CDR1 MNHEY and CDR2 SVGAGI. The CDR3 extends over 16 amino acids. The ends lost 0 bases at V and 6 bases at J; junction bases unmatched: 7. The CDR3 region has the DNA TGTGCCAGCAGTTACTCTAGCGGGAGGGCCGTCATCGAGCAGTACTTC. As protein: CASSYSSGRAVIEQYF.

This clone was recorded only once. The rearrangement links TRBV5-1 to TRBJ2-2; tentatively, D is TRBD2 (5 bases). V was cut by 0 bases and J by 6 bases, with 9 bases left in between. The length of the CDR3 is 14 residues. Germline V gene sequence: CDR1 SGHRS, CDR2 YFSETQ. CDR3 protein: CASSLGGAAGELFF. The DNA of the CDR3 is TGCGCCAGCAGCTTGGGGGGAGCGGCCGGGGAGCTGTTTTTT.

V is TRBV7-9 and J is TRBJ2-1; 8 bases fit TRBD1. CDR1 is SEHNR, CDR2 FQNEAQ, per germline (reference sequence). This CDR3 spans 13 amino acids. In DNA, the CDR3 is TGTGCGGGCAGGGGGCTATCCTACAATGAGCAGTTCTTC. Its protein product is CAGRGLSYNEQFF.

This clone was detected a few times. This chain joins TRBV6-5 and TRBJ1-1, with TRBD1 as a possible D gene (6 bases). This CDR3 has 13 residues. The germline V gene has CDR1 MNHEY and CDR2 SVGAGI. V was pared by 5 bases and J by 10 bases, with 17 bases between. The CDR3 is CASSPNRDSRAFF. Written as DNA, the CDR3 is TGTGCCAGCAGTCCCAACAGGGATTCGAGAGCTTTCTTT.

The chain combines TRBV6-6 with TRBJ1-1, with D unresolved. The V and J ends lost 5 bases and 4 bases respectively, with 14 bases between them. Per germline, CDR1 MNHNY and CDR2 SVGAGI (reference sequence). The CDR3 has 14 amino acids. CDR3 sequence reads: CASSPDGSLTEAFF. The CDR3 nucleotides read TGTGCCAGCAGTCCCGACGGGAGCCTCACTGAAGCTTTCTTT.

This rearrangement joins TRBV5-1 to TRBJ2-7; 7 nucleotides agree with TRBD2. The length of the CDR3 is 14 residues. Trimming at V came to 0 bases and at J to 6 bases, leaving 6 bases not matched to a gene. Germline lookup yields CDR1 SGHRS and CDR2 YFSETQ. Here the CDR3 reads CASSLGRGVVEQYF. The CDR3 DNA reads TGCGCCAGCAGCTTGGGTCGGGGGGTCGTCGAGCAGTACTTC.

V and J are TRBV27 and TRBJ2-7, with D tentatively TRBD1 (7 bases). V was trimmed by 8 bases and J by 2 bases, leaving 13 bases between them. The CDR3 sequence is 13 residues long. Germline V gene lookup returns CDR1 MNHEY and CDR2 SMNVEV (reference sequence). In nucleotides, the CDR3 is TGTGCCAGCTGCGGGACAGCCCCCTACGAGCAGTACTTC. Its translation is CASCGTAPYEQYF.

The CDR3 coding sequence is TGTGCCAGCAGCGTACGGGGGATAGGACCCCTCGAGCAGTACTTC. Amino acids: CASSVRGIGPLEQYF. The chain is built from TRBV9 and TRBJ2-7, with a tentative D call TRBD2 (6 bases). The germline V gene encodes CDR1 SGDLS and CDR2 YYNGEE. V was clipped by 1 base and J by 6 bases, with 17 bases between them. CDR3 length: 15 amino acids.

The chain joins TRBV5-1 to TRBJ2-5; 13 bases agree with TRBD2. CDR1 and CDR2 from the germline V gene are SGHRS and YFSETQ. The CDR3 extends over 17 amino acids. The ends lost 0 bases at V and 1 base at J; junction bases unmatched: 3. The CDR3 protein is CASSLGGTSGIQETQYF. The CDR3 DNA reads TGCGCCAGCAGCTTGGGCGGGACTAGCGGGATCCAAGAGACCCAGTACTTC.

J is TRBJ2-3 and V is TRBV7-8; D perhaps matches TRBD2 (6 bases). The CDR3 extends over 15 amino acids. From germline, CDR1 is SGHVS and CDR2 FQNEAQ. The ends were cut back, 1 base at V and 4 bases at J, with 12 bases in the middle. CDR3: CASSLGKSGADTQYF. The CDR3 region has the DNA TGTGCCAGCAGCTTAGGGAAATCGGGGGCAGATACGCAGTATTTT.

Only one count was recorded for this clone. The chain employs TRBV9 and TRBJ2-1; D is possibly TRBD2 (6 bases). V was cut by 0 bases and J by 4 bases, with 11 bases left in between. CDR1 and CDR2 (germline): SGDLS, YYNGEE. This CDR3 contains 15 residues. CDR3 sequence (DNA): TGTGCCAGCAGCGTAGCGACGGGGGAATACAATGAGCAGTTCTTC. Amino acid sequence: CASSVATGEYNEQFF. Drawing the rest from reference TRBV9 and TRBJ2-1, the complete variable domain is DSGVTQTPKHLITATGQRVTLRCSPRSGDLSVYWYQQSLDQGLQFLIQYYNGEERAKGNILERFSAQQFPDLHSELNLSSLELGDSALYFCASSVATGEYNEQFFGPGTRLTVL.

This chain uses TRBV4-2 with TRBJ2-1; 9 bases match TRBD2. Germline trimming cut 5 bases from V and 5 bases from J; bases unmatched to any gene: 10. Germline values: CDR1 LGHNA, CDR2 YNFKEQ. This CDR3 has 16 amino acids. Written as DNA, the CDR3 is TGTGCCAGCAGCTCCCTCGGGCTAGCGGGAAACAATGAGCAGTTCTTC. Protein product: CASSSLGLAGNNEQFF.

CDR3 loop: CASSESGGLAGGPNTGELFF. For the CDR3, the DNA is TGCGCCAGCAGTGAGTCCGGAGGTCTAGCGGGAGGGCCGAACACCGGGGAGCTGTTTTTT. This chain joins TRBV10-1 and TRBJ2-2, with TRBD2 matching over 12 bases. The CDR3 loop spans 20 amino acids. CDR1 is WNHNN, CDR2 SYGVQD, per germline (reference sequence). The trim removed 0 bases at V and 0 bases at J, leaving 8 bases unmatched.

CDR3 coding DNA: TGCAGCGTCTGGGGACTAGACACCGGGGAGCTGTTTTTT. Protein product: CSVWGLDTGELFF. This rearrangement joins TRBV29-1 to TRBJ2-2, with TRBD2 identical over 8 bases. CDR3 length: 13 residues. Germline CDR1 is SQVTM and CDR2 is ANQGSEA. Trimming removed 6 bases from V and 3 bases from J; junction bases left unmatched: 3.

This clone was recorded once. The chain recombines TRBV6-1 with TRBJ2-3, with D maybe TRBD2 (7 bases). This CDR3 contains 14 residues. CDR1 MNHNS and CDR2 SASEGT come from the germline V gene. Deletions cut 6 bases from V and 2 bases from J, with 12 bases between. The CDR3 nucleotides read TGTGCCAGCAGAGGGGGGGGGCCCACAGATACGCAGTATTTT. Its translation is CASRGGGPTDTQYF.

This clone was found once. The CDR3 loop reads CASSGTSGRPGSYEQYF. The CDR3 DNA sequence: TGTGCCAGCAGCGGGACTAGCGGGAGGCCGGGTTCCTACGAGCAGTACTTC. This rearrangement joins TRBV2 to TRBJ2-7; 15 bases agree with TRBD2. V shed 6 bases, J shed 1 base, and the junction held 7 bases outside the gene matches. The CDR3 is 17 residues long. Germline values: CDR1 SNHLY, CDR2 FYNNEI.

This chain connects TRBV7-9 to TRBJ2-3; TRBD1 aligns across 7 bases. Germline V gene sequence: CDR1 SEHNR, CDR2 FQNEAQ (reference sequence). The CDR3 length is 16 residues. Trimming took 7 bases from V and 3 from J; bases not matched to a gene: 13. This chain's CDR3 is CASTDQGEFATDTQYF. The CDR3 coding sequence is TGTGCCAGCACCGATCAGGGGGAATTTGCAACAGATACGCAGTATTTT.

The chain uses TRBV7-9 and TRBJ2-7; maybe TRBD1 (5 bases). The germline V gene encodes CDR1 SEHNR and CDR2 FQNEAQ (reference sequence). The CDR3 consists of 13 residues. V lost 0 bases and J lost 2, with 5 bases in between. The CDR3 DNA reads as TGTGCCAGCAGCTTAGCAGGGGCCTACGAGCAGTACTTC. This translates into CASSLAGAYEQYF.

The chain couples TRBV5-1 to TRBJ2-5; 7 bases align to TRBD2. J gave up 5 bases and V 4 bases, and 11 bases lay outside the gene matches. CDR1 SGHRS and CDR2 YFSETQ come from the germline V gene. The CDR3 loop spans 15 amino acids. DNA of the CDR3: TGCGCCAGCAGCCCTCCTTCAGTGGGGGGGGAGACCCAGTACTTC. Amino acid sequence: CASSPPSVGGETQYF.

V gene TRBV4-1 combines with J gene TRBJ2-1; 9 bases map to TRBD1. The CDR3 has 16 amino acids. Germline V lookup: CDR1 MGHRA, CDR2 YSYEKL. J gave up 8 bases and V 0 bases, and 8 bases lay outside the gene matches. The DNA for the CDR3 is TGCGCCAGCAGCCAAGATTTCGGGACAGGGAATTATGAGCAGTTCTTC. It specifies CASSQDFGTGNYEQFF.

This sequence joins TRBV19 and TRBJ2-7; 9 bases are shared with TRBD1. V shed 4 bases, J shed 6 bases, and the junction held 7 bases outside the gene matches. The CDR3 is 14 residues long. Per the germline V gene, CDR1 is LNHDA and CDR2 is SQIVND (reference sequence). CDR3 in amino acids: CASSTGTGRGEQYF. The CDR3 DNA sequence: TGTGCCAGTAGTACCGGGACAGGGAGGGGCGAGCAGTACTTC. Full variable domain (missing parts from reference TRBV19 and TRBJ2-7): DGGITQSPKYLFRKEGQNVTLSCEQNLNHDAMYWYRQDPGQGLRLIYYSQIVNDFQKGDIAEGYSVSREKKESFPLTVTSAQKNPTAFYLCASSTGTGRGEQYFGPGTRLTVT.

This clone occurred a few times. J is TRBJ1-1 and V is TRBV14; 8 bases are a match to TRBD1. The CDR3 totals 13 residues. The junction had 0 bases not matched to a gene; V was cut back by 3 bases and J by 3 bases. Germline lookup yields CDR1 SGHDN and CDR2 FVKESK. The CDR3: CASSQDRDTEAFF. CDR3 DNA sequence: TGTGCCAGCAGCCAGGACAGGGACACTGAAGCTTTCTTT.

The sample holds a few counts of this clone. The rearrangement joins TRBV10-1 to TRBJ2-1; D gene ambiguous. The V and J ends lost 4 bases and 3 bases respectively, with 13 bases between them. The CDR3 is 15 residues long. Germline V gene lookup returns CDR1 WNHNN and CDR2 SYGVQD (reference sequence). The CDR3 sequence: CASSARQAGYNEQFF. In DNA, the CDR3 is TGCGCCAGCAGTGCCAGACAAGCCGGCTACAATGAGCAGTTCTTC.

V is TRBV7-9 and J is TRBJ2-1; the match to TRBD2 covers 12 bases. With 5 bases clipped from V and 6 bases from J, the junction kept 8 bases outside the gene matches. The CDR3 extends over 16 amino acids. The germline V gene has CDR1 SEHNR and CDR2 FQNEAQ (reference sequence). The CDR3 DNA reads as TGTGCCAGCAGCCCCCGACTAGCGGGAGATGGCAATGAGCAGTTCTTC. Residues: CASSPRLAGDGNEQFF.

V gene TRBV29-1 combines with J gene TRBJ1-2; 9 bases align to TRBD1. The trim removed 7 bases at V and 7 bases at J, leaving 13 bases unmatched. The germline gives CDR1 SQVTM, CDR2 ANQGSEA. There are 14 residues in the CDR3. The CDR3 sequence is CSATGTGIYGGYTF. Here the CDR3 DNA reads TGCAGCGCGACCGGGACAGGGATTTATGGTGGCTACACCTTC.

This chain joins TRBV11-2 and TRBJ2-7; 7 nucleotides align to TRBD1. Looked up from germline, CDR1 is SGHAT and CDR2 is FQNNGV. The CDR3 spans 14 residues. Germline trimming cut 5 bases from V and 3 bases from J; bases unmatched to any gene: 7. The CDR3 DNA reads TGTGCCAGCAGCCCACGACAGGGCAACTACGAGCAGTACTTC. Its translation is CASSPRQGNYEQYF.

The V call is TRBV19, the J call TRBJ1-2; D is possibly TRBD1 (6 bases). Germline V gene data show CDR1 as LNHDA and CDR2 as SQIVND (reference sequence). The CDR3 totals 13 residues. Trimming removed 7 bases from V and 3 bases from J, with 12 bases in between. The CDR3 coding sequence is TGTGCCAGTACCCGACAGGCTTACTATGGCTACACCTTC. This encodes CASTRQAYYGYTF.